These 17 T cell receptor beta chains share one sample of origin, sequenced in a study of blood T cell repertoires in COVID-19. Clones were sequenced by immunoSEQ multiplex PCR, and TCRdb holds only the in-frame ones, with some missing. The sample consists of 110,000 to 150,000 clones, roughly three quarters of them appearing once. The sample taken for sequencing was PBMCs or T cells enriched from blood (not recorded which). The receptor source for this set is a woman in her fifties or sixties who had recovered from COVID-19.

This chain connects TRBV7-2 to TRBJ2-5, with 8 bases lining up with TRBD1. CDR3 size: 14 residues. Trimming cost V 5 bases and J 5 bases; bases outside gene matches: 7. Germline V lookup: CDR1 SGHTA, CDR2 FQGNSA. CDR3 sequence (DNA): TGTGCCAGCAGCCCACAGGGGGTTGGGGAGACCCAGTACTTC. Translated: CASSPQGVGETQYF.

The V and J genes are TRBV19 and TRBJ2-1, with D hard to call. Trimming removed 1 base from V and 0 bases from J, with 10 bases in between. Germline V lookup: CDR1 LNHDA, CDR2 SQIVND (reference sequence). The CDR3 loop spans 16 amino acids. CDR3 residues: CASSIAGRSSYNEQFF. The CDR3 DNA is TGTGCCAGTAGTATAGCGGGTAGAAGCTCCTACAATGAGCAGTTCTTC.

The DNA of the CDR3 is TGTGCCAGCAGCCCCACCGGGAGAAGGAACACCGGGGAGCTGTTTTTT. As protein: CASSPTGRRNTGELFF. This chain links TRBV11-2 with TRBJ2-2; a weak D match, TRBD2 (6 bases). CDR1 and CDR2 from the germline V gene are SGHAT and FQNNGV. V was pared by 5 bases and J by 1 base, with 14 bases between. The CDR3 has 16 amino acids.

This rearrangement joins TRBV18 to TRBJ2-1; 8 positions agree with TRBD1. Looked up from germline, CDR1 is KGHSH and CDR2 is LQKENI. J gave up 7 bases and V 3 bases, and 5 bases lay outside the gene matches. The CDR3 extends over 14 amino acids. The CDR3 DNA reads TGTGCCAGCTCACCGGGACAGGCCTGGAATGAGCAGTTCTTC. Translation: CASSPGQAWNEQFF.

There are many counts of this clone. The chain carries TRBV7-6 and TRBJ2-1, with unresolved D. The ends were cut back, 2 bases at V and 4 bases at J, with 9 bases in the middle. CDR1 SGHVS and CDR2 FNYEAQ come from the germline V gene. This CDR3 has 14 amino acids. CDR3 residues: CASSLFGQYNEQFF. The CDR3 DNA sequence: TGTGCCAGCAGCTTATTTGGGCAGTACAATGAGCAGTTCTTC.

V is TRBV3-1 (or the pseudogene TRBV3-2) and J is TRBJ1-2, with D unresolved. V lost 4 bases and J lost 1, with 7 bases in between. The CDR3 has 13 amino acids. Germline V gene data show CDR1 as LGHDT and CDR2 as YNNKEL (reference sequence). CDR3 sequence: CASSRDGNYGYTF. The DNA of the CDR3 is TGTGCCAGCAGCCGAGACGGTAACTATGGCTACACCTTC.

The rearrangement links TRBV18 to TRBJ1-2; 9 bases fit TRBD1. J lost 8 bases, V lost 2 bases, and 18 bases had no gene match. Germline values: CDR1 KGHSH, CDR2 LQKENI. The CDR3 has 18 residues. The CDR3 loop reads CASSPFAGTGTPFLGYTF. In DNA form, the CDR3 reads TGTGCCAGCTCACCATTCGCCGGGACAGGGACCCCCTTCTTGGGCTACACCTTC.

The chain recombines TRBV19 with TRBJ1-6; 8 nucleotides match TRBD1. The length of the CDR3 is 12 residues. CDR1 is LNHDA, CDR2 SQIVND, per germline (reference sequence). Trimming at V came to 4 bases and at J to 14 bases, leaving 4 bases not matched to a gene. The CDR3: CASSTGQGTLHF. In DNA form, the CDR3 reads TGTGCCAGTAGTACTGGACAGGGTACCCTCCACTTT.

The chain combines TRBV6-1 with TRBJ1-5; the D gene is possibly TRBD1 (5 bases). CDR3 length: 16 amino acids. V lost 4 bases to trimming and J lost 1 base, with 14 bases between them. Germline loops: CDR1 MNHNS, CDR2 SASEGT. The CDR3 DNA follows: TGTGCCAGCAGTGGCCCGACAGTAATCAGCAATCAGCCCCAGCATTTT. As protein: CASSGPTVISNQPQHF.

This clone was seen just once. This chain connects TRBV4-2 to TRBJ2-3; TRBD2 matches 9 bases. CDR1 is LGHNA and CDR2 is YNFKEQ in the germline V gene. CDR3 length equals 16 residues. V lost 4 bases, J lost 1 base, and 6 bases stayed unmatched. This chain's CDR3 is CASSRNSGGGTDTQYF. The CDR3 DNA is TGTGCCAGCAGCCGAAATAGCGGGGGAGGCACAGATACGCAGTATTTT.

The chain couples TRBV10-3 to TRBJ2-2; tentatively, D is TRBD1 (5 bases). Trimming shortened V by 0 bases and J by 5 bases, and 10 bases separated the two germline ends. This CDR3 spans 15 amino acids. CDR1 ENHRY and CDR2 SYGVKD come from the germline V gene. The CDR3 DNA reads as TGTGCCATCAGTGAGTCAACAGGACAAACCGGGGAGCTGTTTTTT. Translated, it gives CAISESTGQTGELFF.

This clone showed up just once. The V gene is TRBV5-1, the J gene TRBJ2-1; tentative D call: TRBD2 (5 bases). Germline-derived CDR1 and CDR2 are SGHRS and YFSETQ. The germline V and J ends were trimmed by 10 bases and 4 bases, with 18 bases remaining between them. This CDR3 region has 14 residues. CDR3 DNA: TGCGCCCCCCCCGGGGAGAGGCATTACAATGAGCAGTTCTTC. Encoded protein: CAPPGERHYNEQFF. The complete variable domain, with remaining parts taken from reference TRBV5-1 and TRBJ2-1, reads KAGVTQTPRYLIKTRGQQVTLSCSPISGHRSVSWYQQTPGQGLQFLFEYFSETQRNKGNFPGRFSGRQFSNSRSEMNVSTLELGDSALYLCAPPGERHYNEQFFGPGTRLTVL.

This rearrangement joins TRBV5-1 to TRBJ2-5; 11 positions match TRBD2. With 4 bases clipped from V and 5 bases from J, the junction kept 16 bases outside the gene matches. The germline gives CDR1 SGHRS, CDR2 YFSETQ. The CDR3 is 18 residues long. Here the CDR3 reads CASSQDGLAGLLGETQYF. In nucleotides, the CDR3 is TGCGCCAGCAGCCAAGACGGACTAGCGGGCCTTCTGGGGGAGACCCAGTACTTC.

The chain joins TRBV28 to TRBJ1-5; 8 bases are shared with TRBD1. V lost 5 bases to trimming and J lost 5 bases; unmatched junction nucleotides: 5. The germline V gene has CDR1 MDHEN and CDR2 SYDVKM. The CDR3 length is 14 residues. CDR3 sequence: CASSPTGADQPQHF. DNA of the CDR3: TGTGCCAGCAGTCCGACAGGGGCTGATCAGCCCCAGCATTTT.

V and J are TRBV2 and TRBJ2-2, with TRBD1 matching over 9 bases. CDR1 is SNHLY and CDR2 is FYNNEI in the germline V gene. V shed 3 bases and J 3 bases; nucleotides not matched to a gene: 2. The CDR3 has 15 residues. CDR3 amino acids: CASSEGQGYTGELFF. The CDR3 DNA reads TGTGCCAGCAGTGAGGGACAGGGATACACCGGGGAGCTGTTTTTT.

This CDR3 is CASSYSGQGTDTQYF. CDR3 DNA: TGTGCCAGCAGTTACTCGGGACAGGGAACAGATACGCAGTATTTT. V is TRBV6-5 and J is TRBJ2-3; TRBD1 aligns across 9 bases. Germline assignment: CDR1 MNHEY and CDR2 SVGAGI. V lost 0 bases, J lost 3 bases, and 1 base stayed unmatched. The CDR3 is 15 residues long.

The rearrangement links TRBV7-2 to TRBJ2-3, with D unresolved. This CDR3 comprises 12 residues. Germline-derived CDR1 and CDR2 are SGHTA and FQGNSA. V gave up 5 bases and J gave up 2 bases, with 5 bases separating them. CDR3 in amino acids: CASSPITDTQYF. The CDR3, as DNA: TGTGCCAGCAGCCCCATCACAGATACGCAGTATTTT.